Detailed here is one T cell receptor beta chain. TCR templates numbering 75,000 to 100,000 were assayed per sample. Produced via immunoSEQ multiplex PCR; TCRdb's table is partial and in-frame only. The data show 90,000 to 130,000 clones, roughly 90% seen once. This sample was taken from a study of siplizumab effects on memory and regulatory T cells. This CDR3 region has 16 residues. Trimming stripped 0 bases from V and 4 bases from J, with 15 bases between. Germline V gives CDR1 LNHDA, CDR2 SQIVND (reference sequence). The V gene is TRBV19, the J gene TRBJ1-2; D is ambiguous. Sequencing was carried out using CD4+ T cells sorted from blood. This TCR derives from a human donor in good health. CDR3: CASSIEKGLSGYGYTF. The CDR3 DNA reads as TGTGCCAGTAGTATAGAGAAGGGTCTATCTGGCTATGGCTACACCTTC.